The TCR beta chain under discussion was sequenced for a study of early T cells in non-severe SARS-CoV-2 infection. Study as a whole: Unpaired chains resulted from sequencing bulk RNA of unsorted whole blood. Study results and caveats: Sequences matched to VDJdb favored anti-spike CD8 responses, while private and CD4 specificities were missed.

This clonotype was counted a few times. Its antigen is not known. Germline V gene lookup returns CDR1 LNHDA and CDR2 SQIVND (reference sequence). CDR3 size: 14 residues. V was pared by 3 bases and J by 7 bases, with 16 bases between. Individual cDNA molecules each received unique molecular identifiers attached to them. One entry per CDR3 protein, called by TCRdb with MiXCR from the 5' RACE reads. This sample carries 80,000 or so distinct CDR3 sequences, more than 13% of them seen once, and the ten largest clones take roughly 3%. The sample consisted of whole blood. J is TRBJ2-7 and V is TRBV19; D unresolved. The receptor comes from an adult who was a healthcare worker with PCR-confirmed SARS-CoV-2 infection or an uninfected control (not recorded which). CDR3 sequence reads: CASSMSWEGFEQYF. The CDR3 DNA follows: TGTGCCAGTAGTATGTCGTGGGAAGGATTTGAGCAGTACTTC.